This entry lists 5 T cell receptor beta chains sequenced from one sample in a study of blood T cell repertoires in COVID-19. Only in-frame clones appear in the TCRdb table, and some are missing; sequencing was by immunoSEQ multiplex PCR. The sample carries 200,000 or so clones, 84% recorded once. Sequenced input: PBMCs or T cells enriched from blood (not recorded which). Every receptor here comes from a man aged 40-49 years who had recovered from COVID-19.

CDR3 amino acids: CATRGGRQYGYTF. The DNA for the CDR3 is TGTGCCACCCGGGGGGGCCGCCAATATGGCTACACCTTC. The rearrangement links TRBV27 to TRBJ1-2; D may be TRBD1 (6 bases). This CDR3 is 13 amino acids long. Germline V CDR1 and CDR2: MNHEY, SMNVEV (reference sequence). V was trimmed by 10 bases and J by 5 bases, leaving 17 bases between them.

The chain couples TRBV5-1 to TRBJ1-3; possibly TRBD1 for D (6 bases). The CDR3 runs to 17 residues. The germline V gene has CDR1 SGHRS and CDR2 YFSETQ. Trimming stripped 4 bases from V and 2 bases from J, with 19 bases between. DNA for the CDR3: TGCGCCAGCAGCCCCGGGGGGGGCGGAATAGCTGGAAACACCATATATTTT. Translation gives CASSPGGGGIAGNTIYF.

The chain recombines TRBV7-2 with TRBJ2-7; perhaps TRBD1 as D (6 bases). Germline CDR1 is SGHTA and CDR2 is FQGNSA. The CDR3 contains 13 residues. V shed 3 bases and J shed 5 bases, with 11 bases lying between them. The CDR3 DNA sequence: TGTGCCAGCAGCTTTATGGGGGCCAACGAGCAGTACTTC. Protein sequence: CASSFMGANEQYF.

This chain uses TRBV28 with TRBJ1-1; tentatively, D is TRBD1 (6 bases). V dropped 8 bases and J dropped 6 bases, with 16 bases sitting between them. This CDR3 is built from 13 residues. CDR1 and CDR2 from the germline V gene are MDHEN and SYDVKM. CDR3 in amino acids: CASPDRLRSEAFF. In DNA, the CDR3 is TGTGCCAGCCCCGACAGGTTGAGATCTGAAGCTTTCTTT.

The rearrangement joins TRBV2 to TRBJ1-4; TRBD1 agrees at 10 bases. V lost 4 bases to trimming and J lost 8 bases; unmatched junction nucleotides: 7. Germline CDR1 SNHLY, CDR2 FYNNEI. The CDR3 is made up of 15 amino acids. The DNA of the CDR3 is TGTGCCAGCAGTGCCCGGGACAGGGGAGGAGAAAAACTGTTTTTT. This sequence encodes CASSARDRGGEKLFF.